The rows below give T cell receptor beta chains drawn from one sample of a study of cytomegalovirus exposure and HLA in healthy donors. TCRdb keeps only in-frame clones here, not all; method: immunoSEQ multiplex PCR. The sample is made up of 200,000 to 250,000 clones, and the top ten hold 0.75% to 1% of it. The material sequenced was PBMCs. The receptors originated from a woman in her thirties in good health and CMV-seropositive. The CDR3 runs from the conserved cysteine through the conserved F or W. D genes are given only for firm matches.

j_call: TRBJ1-4
v_call: TRBV5-3
d_call: NA
cdr3_nt: TGTGCCAGAAGCCAGTTCGACAGGATTAATGAAAAACTGTTTTTT
cdr3_aa: CARSQFDRINEKLFF

j_call: TRBJ2-7
v_call: TRBV5-4
d_call: TRBD2
cdr3_nt: TGTGCCAGCAGCTACTCACGGACTAGCGGGAATAACGAGCAGTACTTC
cdr3_aa: CASSYSRTSGNNEQYF

j_call: TRBJ1-5
v_call: TRBV7-2
d_call: TRBD1
cdr3_nt: TGTGCCAGCAGCCGACCGGGACAGGGGTCCCTACTGGGTTATCAGCCCCAGCATTTT
cdr3_aa: CASSRPGQGSLLGYQPQHF

j_call: TRBJ1-2
v_call: TRBV5-5
d_call: NA
cdr3_nt: TGTGCCAGCAGCTTGGACGGGGGCTATGGCTACACCTTC
cdr3_aa: CASSLDGGYGYTF

j_call: TRBJ1-2
v_call: TRBV6-5
d_call: NA
cdr3_nt: TGTGCCAGCAGTTATGGGGCGCGGTATGGCTACACCTTC
cdr3_aa: CASSYGARYGYTF

j_call: TRBJ2-7
v_call: TRBV29-1
d_call: TRBD2
cdr3_nt: TGCAGCGTCGGAAGCGGGAGATTCACCTACGAGCAGTACTTC
cdr3_aa: CSVGSGRFTYEQYF

j_call: TRBJ2-5
v_call: TRBV9
d_call: TRBD2
cdr3_nt: TGTGCCAGCAGCGTAGGAGCGGGGGGGCCGGAGACCCAGTACTTC
cdr3_aa: CASSVGAGGPETQYF

j_call: TRBJ2-7
v_call: TRBV7-2
d_call: TRBD2
cdr3_nt: TGTGCCAGCAGCTTAGGCCGGGAGGGGCCCTACGAGCAGTACTTC
cdr3_aa: CASSLGREGPYEQYF

j_call: TRBJ1-1
v_call: TRBV5-1
d_call: NA
cdr3_nt: TGCGCCAGCAGCACCGGACAGAACACTGAAGCTTTCTTT
cdr3_aa: CASSTGQNTEAFF

j_call: TRBJ1-2
v_call: TRBV2
d_call: NA
cdr3_nt: TGTGCCAGCGTAGGGGAACGGACACAATATGGCTACACCTTC
cdr3_aa: CASVGERTQYGYTF

j_call: TRBJ2-7
v_call: TRBV4-3
d_call: NA
cdr3_nt: TGCGCCAGCAGCCAAGAACGGGCGGGGGCGGGCGAGCAGTACTTC
cdr3_aa: CASSQERAGAGEQYF

j_call: TRBJ2-3
v_call: TRBV28
d_call: NA
cdr3_nt: TGTGCCAGCAGTTCCGGACAAACAGATACGCAGTATTTT
cdr3_aa: CASSSGQTDTQYF

j_call: TRBJ1-2
v_call: TRBV6-5
d_call: NA
cdr3_nt: TGTGCCAGCAGTTACTCGCCAGGGGCGGGCTATGGCTACACCTTC
cdr3_aa: CASSYSPGAGYGYTF

j_call: TRBJ2-7
v_call: TRBV27
d_call: TRBD1
cdr3_nt: TGTGCCAGCAAACCTATAGACAGGGTCTACGAGCAGTACTTC
cdr3_aa: CASKPIDRVYEQYF

j_call: TRBJ1-1
v_call: TRBV4-1
d_call: TRBD1
cdr3_nt: TGCGCCAGCAGCCAAACCCCGGGACAGGGGGCGCGGGACACTGAAGCTTTCTTT
cdr3_aa: CASSQTPGQGARDTEAFF

j_call: TRBJ1-4
v_call: TRBV9
d_call: NA
cdr3_nt: TGTGCCAGCAGCCCCCAGGGAGGGGGGCGACTTAATGAAAAACTGTTTTTT
cdr3_aa: CASSPQGGGRLNEKLFF

j_call: TRBJ2-7
v_call: TRBV4-1
d_call: NA
cdr3_nt: TGCGCCAGCAGCCAAGATGGTCCTAGCGACGAGCAGTACTTC
cdr3_aa: CASSQDGPSDEQYF

j_call: TRBJ1-1
v_call: TRBV12-5
d_call: TRBD1
cdr3_nt: TGTGCTAGTGGTTTTCAGGGGGTGTTCACTGAAGCTTTCTTT
cdr3_aa: CASGFQGVFTEAFF

j_call: TRBJ1-2
v_call: TRBV7-9
d_call: TRBD1
cdr3_nt: TGTGCCAGCAGCGCTACCAAACAGGGGGCGCTTTATGGCTACACCTTC
cdr3_aa: CASSATKQGALYGYTF

j_call: TRBJ1-4
v_call: TRBV2
d_call: NA
cdr3_nt: TGTGCCAGCAGTGACTCTAAACAGGCAACTAATGAAAAACTGTTTTTT
cdr3_aa: CASSDSKQATNEKLFF